This entry is about one T cell receptor beta chain. The antigen is unknown. The data were taken from a study of T cells in localized non-small cell lung cancer. The study, taken as a whole, reports: Out of the top 100 tumor clones, a median 57 were seen in adjacent lung. Adjacent uninvolved lung had the highest clonality, suggesting focused antigen responses. In the blood, greater T cell density corresponded to longer overall survival. Tumor samples were not multi-region, leaving intratumor heterogeneity unexcluded.

Method: immunoSEQ multiplex PCR; TCRdb's copy keeps in-frame clones and lacks some. The repertoire holds about 41,000 clones, with 65% to 90% as singletons. This specimen was PBMCs, taken before any cancer treatment. This TCR derives from a man between 40 and 75 years old with stage II lung adenocarcinoma.

The CDR3 region is CASTPRGIANYGYTF. The CDR3 DNA reads as TGTGCCAGCACCCCTCGGGGGATTGCGAACTATGGCTACACCTTC. The genes are TRBV28 and TRBJ1-2, with TRBD1 as a possible D gene (5 bases). The CDR3 loop spans 15 amino acids. CDR1 is MDHEN, CDR2 SYDVKM, per germline. The V end was cut by 7 bases, the J end by 2 bases, with 17 bases between.